This T cell receptor (beta chain) was sequenced during a study of blood T cell repertoires in COVID-19. Overall study: Sites in the United States, Italy and Spain provided acute and convalescent COVID-19 samples. PBMCs, B-cell-depleted T cells, or T cells were the source of the cDNA or gDNA that made up the material.

Clones were sequenced by immunoSEQ multiplex PCR, and TCRdb holds only the in-frame ones, with some missing. The sample shows about 220,000 clones, about 84% of them seen only once. Germline V gene data show CDR1 as LNHNV and CDR2 as YYDKDF (reference sequence). The length of the CDR3 is 12 residues. The V end was cut by 5 bases, the J end by 1 base, with 5 bases between. This chain uses TRBV15 with TRBJ1-2; no reliable D call. Sequencing was performed on peripheral blood. The origin of this receptor is a human donor in a cohort sampled during active COVID-19. In DNA, the CDR3 is TGTGCCACCAGCGGGCTTAACTATGGCTACACCTTC. Amino acids: CATSGLNYGYTF.